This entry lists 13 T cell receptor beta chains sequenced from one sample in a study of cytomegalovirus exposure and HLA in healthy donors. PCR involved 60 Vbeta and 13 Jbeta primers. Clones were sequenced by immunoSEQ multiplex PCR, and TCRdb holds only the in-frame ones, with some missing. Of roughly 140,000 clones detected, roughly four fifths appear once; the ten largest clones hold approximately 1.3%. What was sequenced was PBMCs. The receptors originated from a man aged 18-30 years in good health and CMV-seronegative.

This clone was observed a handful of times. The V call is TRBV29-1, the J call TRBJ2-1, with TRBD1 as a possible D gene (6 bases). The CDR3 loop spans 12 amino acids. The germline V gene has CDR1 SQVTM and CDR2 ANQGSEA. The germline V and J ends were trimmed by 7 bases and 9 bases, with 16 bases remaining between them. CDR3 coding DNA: TGCAGCGGAACCTTGGGGGCAGGTGAGCAGTTCTTC. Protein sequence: CSGTLGAGEQFF.

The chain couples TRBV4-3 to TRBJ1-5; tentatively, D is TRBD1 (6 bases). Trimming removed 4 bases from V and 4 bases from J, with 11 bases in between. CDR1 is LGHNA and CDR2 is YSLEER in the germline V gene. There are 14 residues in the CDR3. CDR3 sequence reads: CASSPDRWNQPQHF. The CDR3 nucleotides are TGCGCCAGCAGCCCCGACAGGTGGAATCAGCCCCAGCATTTT.

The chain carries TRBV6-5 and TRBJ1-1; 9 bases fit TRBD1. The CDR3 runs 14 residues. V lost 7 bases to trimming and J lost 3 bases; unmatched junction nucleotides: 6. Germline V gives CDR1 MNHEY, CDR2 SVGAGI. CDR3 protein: CASTPGQGYTEAFF. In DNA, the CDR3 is TGTGCCAGCACCCCGGGACAGGGTTACACTGAAGCTTTCTTT.

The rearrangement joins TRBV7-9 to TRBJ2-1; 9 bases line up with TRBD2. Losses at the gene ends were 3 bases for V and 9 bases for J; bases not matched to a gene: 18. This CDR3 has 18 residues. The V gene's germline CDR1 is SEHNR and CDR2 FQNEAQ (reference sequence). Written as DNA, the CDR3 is TGTGCCAGCAGCTTCCTACCAGGGGCTAGCGGGGCCTCCGGTGAGCAGTTCTTC. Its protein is CASSFLPGASGASGEQFF. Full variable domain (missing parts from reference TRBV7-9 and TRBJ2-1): DTGVSQNPRHKITKRGQNVTFRCDPISEHNRLYWYRQTLGQGPEFLTYFQNEAQLEKSRLLSDRFSAERPKGSFSTLEIQRTEQGDSAMYLCASSFLPGASGASGEQFFGPGTRLTVL.

The CDR3 loop is CASRQGQSPWRDQETQYF. The CDR3 DNA is TGTGCCAGCAGGCAGGGACAGTCACCCTGGCGTGACCAAGAGACCCAGTACTTC. The chain couples TRBV27 to TRBJ2-5; the match to TRBD1 covers 7 bases. The germline V gene has CDR1 MNHEY and CDR2 SMNVEV (reference sequence). CDR3 length: 18 residues. After removal of 6 bases from V and 0 bases from J, the junction contained 16 bases not matched to a gene.

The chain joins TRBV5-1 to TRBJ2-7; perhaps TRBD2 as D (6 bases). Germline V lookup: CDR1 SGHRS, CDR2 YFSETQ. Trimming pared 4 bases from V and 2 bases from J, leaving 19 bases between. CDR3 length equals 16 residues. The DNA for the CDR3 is TGCGCCAGCAGCCCACCGGGACTCCGGGACCCCTACGAGCAGTACTTC. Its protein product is CASSPPGLRDPYEQYF.

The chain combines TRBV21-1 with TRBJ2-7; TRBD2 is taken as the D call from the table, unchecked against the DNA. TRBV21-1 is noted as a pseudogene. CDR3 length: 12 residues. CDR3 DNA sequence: TGTGCCAGCAGCAAACGGGGGGGAGAGCAGTACTTC. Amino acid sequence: CASSKRGGEQYF.

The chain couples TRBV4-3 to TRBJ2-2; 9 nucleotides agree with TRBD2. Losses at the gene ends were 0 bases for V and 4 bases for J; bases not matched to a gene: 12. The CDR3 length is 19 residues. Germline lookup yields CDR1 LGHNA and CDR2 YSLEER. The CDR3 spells CASSQEVWSGRNGTGELFF. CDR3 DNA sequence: TGCGCCAGCAGCCAAGAGGTGTGGAGCGGGAGGAACGGCACCGGGGAGCTGTTTTTT.

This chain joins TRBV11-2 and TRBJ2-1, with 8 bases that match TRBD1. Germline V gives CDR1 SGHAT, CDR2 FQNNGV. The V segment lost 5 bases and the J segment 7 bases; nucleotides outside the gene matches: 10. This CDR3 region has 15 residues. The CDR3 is CASSPIRGLGNEQFF. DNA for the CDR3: TGTGCCAGCAGCCCCATCAGGGGGCTTGGTAATGAGCAGTTCTTC.

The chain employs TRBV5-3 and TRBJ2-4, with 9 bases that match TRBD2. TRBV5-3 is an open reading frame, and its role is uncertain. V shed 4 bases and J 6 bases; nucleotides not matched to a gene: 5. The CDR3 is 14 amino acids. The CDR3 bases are TGTGCCAGAAGCGGTAGCGGGAGCGGAAACATTCAGTACTTC. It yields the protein CARSGSGSGNIQYF.

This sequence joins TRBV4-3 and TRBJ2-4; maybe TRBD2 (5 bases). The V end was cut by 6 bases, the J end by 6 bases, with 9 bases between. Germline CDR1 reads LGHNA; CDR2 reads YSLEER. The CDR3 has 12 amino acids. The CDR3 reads CASSGSTNIQYF. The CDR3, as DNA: TGCGCCAGCAGTGGGAGTACAAACATTCAGTACTTC.

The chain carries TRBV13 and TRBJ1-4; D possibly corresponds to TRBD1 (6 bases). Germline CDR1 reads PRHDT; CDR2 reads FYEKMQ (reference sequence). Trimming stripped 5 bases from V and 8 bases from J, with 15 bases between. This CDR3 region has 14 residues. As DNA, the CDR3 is TGTGCCAGCAGCCTAGACAGGCCCGGAGAAAAACTGTTTTTT. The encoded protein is CASSLDRPGEKLFF.

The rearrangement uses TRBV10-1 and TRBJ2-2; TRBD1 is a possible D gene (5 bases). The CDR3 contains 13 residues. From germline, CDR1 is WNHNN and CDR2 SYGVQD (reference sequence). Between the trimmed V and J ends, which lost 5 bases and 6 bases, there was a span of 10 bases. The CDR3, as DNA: TGCGCCAGCAGTCCAGGGTCTCCCGGGGAGCTGTTTTTT. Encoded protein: CASSPGSPGELFF.